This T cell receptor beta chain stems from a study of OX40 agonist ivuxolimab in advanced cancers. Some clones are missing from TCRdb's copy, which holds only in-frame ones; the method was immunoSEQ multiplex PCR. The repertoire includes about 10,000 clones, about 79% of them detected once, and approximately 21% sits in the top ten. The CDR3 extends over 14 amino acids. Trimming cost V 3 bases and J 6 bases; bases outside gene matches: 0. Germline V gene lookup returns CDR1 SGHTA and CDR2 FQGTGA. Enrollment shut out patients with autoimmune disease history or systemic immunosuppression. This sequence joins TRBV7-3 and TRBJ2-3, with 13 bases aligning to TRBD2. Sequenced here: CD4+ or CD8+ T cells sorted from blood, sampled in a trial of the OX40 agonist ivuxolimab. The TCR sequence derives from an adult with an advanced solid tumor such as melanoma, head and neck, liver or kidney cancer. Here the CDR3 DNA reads TGTGCCAGCAGCTTGACTAGCGGGGGGGATACGCAGTATTTT. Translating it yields CASSLTSGGDTQYF.